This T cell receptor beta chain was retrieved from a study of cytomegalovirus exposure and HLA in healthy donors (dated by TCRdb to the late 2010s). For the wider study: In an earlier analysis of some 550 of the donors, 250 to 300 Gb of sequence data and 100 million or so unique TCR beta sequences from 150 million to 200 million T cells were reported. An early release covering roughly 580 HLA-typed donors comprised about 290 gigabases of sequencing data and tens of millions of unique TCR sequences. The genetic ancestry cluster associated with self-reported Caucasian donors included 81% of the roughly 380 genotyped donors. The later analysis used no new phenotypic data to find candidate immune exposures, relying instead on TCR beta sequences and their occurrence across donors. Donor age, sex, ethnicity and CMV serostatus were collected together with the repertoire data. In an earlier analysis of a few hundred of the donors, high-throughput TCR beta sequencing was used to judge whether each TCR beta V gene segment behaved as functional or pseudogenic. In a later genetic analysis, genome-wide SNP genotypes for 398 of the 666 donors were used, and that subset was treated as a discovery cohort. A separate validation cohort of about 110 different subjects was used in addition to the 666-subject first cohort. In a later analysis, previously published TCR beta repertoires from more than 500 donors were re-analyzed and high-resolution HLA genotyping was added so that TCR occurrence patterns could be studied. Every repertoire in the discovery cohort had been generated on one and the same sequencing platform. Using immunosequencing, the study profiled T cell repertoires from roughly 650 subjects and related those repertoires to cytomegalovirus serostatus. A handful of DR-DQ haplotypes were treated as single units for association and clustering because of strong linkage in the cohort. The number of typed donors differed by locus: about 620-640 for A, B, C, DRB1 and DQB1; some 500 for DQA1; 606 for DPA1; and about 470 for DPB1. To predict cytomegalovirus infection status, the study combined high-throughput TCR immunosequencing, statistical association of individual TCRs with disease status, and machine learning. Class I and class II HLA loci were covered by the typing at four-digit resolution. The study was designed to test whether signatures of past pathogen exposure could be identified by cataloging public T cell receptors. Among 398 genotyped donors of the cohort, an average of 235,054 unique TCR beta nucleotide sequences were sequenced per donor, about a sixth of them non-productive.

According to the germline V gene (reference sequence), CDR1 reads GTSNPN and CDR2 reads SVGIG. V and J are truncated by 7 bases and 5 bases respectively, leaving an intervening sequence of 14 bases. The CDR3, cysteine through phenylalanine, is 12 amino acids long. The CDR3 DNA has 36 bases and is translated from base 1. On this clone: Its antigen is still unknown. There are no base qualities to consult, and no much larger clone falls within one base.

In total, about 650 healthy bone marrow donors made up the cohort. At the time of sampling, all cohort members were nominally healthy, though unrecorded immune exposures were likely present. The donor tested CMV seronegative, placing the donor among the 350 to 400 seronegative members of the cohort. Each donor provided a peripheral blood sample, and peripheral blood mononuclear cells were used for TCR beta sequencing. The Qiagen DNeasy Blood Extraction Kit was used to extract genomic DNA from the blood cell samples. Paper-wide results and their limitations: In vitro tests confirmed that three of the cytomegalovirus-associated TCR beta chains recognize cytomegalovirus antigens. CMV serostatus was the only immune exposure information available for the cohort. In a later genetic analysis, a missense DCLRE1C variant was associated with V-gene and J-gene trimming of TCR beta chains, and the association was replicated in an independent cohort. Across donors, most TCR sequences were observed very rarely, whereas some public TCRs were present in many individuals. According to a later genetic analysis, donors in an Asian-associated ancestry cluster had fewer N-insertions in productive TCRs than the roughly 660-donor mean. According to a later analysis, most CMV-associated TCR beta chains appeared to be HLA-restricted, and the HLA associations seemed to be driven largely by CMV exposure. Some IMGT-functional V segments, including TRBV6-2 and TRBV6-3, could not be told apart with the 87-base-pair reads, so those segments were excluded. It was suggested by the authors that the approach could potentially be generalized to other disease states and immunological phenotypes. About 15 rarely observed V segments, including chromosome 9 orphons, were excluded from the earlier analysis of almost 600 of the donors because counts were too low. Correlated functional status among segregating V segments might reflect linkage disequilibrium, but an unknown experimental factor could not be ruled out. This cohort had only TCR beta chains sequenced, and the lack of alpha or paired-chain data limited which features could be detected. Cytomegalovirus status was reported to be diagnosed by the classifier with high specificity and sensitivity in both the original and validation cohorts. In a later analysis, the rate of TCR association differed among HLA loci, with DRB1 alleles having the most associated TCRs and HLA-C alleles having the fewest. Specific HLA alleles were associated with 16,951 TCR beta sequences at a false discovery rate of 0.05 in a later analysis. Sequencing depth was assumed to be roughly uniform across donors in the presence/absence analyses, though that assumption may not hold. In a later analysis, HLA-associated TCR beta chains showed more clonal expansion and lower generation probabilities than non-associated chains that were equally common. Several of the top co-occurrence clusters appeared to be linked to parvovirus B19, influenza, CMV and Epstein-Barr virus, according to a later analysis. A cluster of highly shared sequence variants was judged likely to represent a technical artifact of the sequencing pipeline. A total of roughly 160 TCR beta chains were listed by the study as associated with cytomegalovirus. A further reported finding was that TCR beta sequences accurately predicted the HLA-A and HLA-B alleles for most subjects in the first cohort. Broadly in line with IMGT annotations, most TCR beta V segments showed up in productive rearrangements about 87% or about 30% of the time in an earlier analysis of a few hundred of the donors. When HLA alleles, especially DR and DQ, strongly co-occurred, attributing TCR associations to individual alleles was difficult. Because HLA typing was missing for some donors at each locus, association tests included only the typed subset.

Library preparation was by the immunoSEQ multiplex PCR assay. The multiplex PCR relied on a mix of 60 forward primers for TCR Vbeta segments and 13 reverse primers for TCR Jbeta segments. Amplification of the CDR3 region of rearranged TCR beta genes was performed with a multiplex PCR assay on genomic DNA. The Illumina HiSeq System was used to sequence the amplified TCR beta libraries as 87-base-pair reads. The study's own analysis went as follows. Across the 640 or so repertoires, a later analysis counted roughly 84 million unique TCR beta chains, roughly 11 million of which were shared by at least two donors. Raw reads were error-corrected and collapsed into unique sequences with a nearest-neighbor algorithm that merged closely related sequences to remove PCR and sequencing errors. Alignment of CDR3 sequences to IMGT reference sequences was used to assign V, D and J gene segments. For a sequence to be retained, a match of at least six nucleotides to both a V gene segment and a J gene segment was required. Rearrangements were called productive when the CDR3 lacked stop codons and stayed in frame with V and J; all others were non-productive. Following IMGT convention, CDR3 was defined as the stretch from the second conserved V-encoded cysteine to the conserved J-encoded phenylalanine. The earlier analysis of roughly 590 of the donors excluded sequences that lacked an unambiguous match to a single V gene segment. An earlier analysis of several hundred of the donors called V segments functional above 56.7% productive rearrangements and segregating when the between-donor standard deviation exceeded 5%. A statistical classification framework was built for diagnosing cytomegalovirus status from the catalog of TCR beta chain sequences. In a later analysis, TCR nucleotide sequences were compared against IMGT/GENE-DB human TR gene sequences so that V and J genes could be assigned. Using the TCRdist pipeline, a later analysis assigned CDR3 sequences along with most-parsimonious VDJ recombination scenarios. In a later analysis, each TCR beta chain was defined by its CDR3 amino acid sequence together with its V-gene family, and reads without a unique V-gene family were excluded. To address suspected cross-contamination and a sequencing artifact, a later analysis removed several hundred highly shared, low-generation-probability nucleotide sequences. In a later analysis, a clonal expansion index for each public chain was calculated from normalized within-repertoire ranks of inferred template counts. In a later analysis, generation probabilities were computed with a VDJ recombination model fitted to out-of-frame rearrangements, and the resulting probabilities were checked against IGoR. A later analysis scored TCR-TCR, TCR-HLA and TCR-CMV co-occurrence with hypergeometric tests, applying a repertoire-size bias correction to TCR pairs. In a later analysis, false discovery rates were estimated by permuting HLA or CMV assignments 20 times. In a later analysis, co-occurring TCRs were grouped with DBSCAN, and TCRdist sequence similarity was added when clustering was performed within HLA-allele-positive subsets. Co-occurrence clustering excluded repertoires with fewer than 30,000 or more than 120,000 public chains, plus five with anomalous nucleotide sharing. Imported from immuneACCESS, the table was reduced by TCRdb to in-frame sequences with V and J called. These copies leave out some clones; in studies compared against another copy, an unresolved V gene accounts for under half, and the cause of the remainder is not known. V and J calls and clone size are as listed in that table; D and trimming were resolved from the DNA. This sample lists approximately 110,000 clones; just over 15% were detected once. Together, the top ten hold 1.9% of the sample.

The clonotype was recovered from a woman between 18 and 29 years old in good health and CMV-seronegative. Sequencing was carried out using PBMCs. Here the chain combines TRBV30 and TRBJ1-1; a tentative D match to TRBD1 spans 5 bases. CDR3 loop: CAFQTAGTEAFF. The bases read TGTGCCTTCCAGACAGCGGGAACTGAAGCTTTCTTT.